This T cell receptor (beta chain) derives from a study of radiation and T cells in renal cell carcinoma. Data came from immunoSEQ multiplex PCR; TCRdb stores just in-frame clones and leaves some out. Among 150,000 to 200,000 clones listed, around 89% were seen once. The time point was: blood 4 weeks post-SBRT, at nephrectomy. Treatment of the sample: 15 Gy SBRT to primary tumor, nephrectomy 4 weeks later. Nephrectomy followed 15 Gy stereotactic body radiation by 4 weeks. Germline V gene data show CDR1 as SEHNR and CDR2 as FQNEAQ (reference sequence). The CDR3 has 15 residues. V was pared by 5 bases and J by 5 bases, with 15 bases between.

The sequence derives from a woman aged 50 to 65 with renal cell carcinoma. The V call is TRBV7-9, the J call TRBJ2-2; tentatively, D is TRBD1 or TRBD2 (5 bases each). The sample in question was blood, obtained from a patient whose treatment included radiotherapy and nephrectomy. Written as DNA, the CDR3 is TGTGCCAGCAGCCTGACGGGGCTGGGGACCGGGGAGCTGTTTTTT. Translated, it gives CASSLTGLGTGELFF. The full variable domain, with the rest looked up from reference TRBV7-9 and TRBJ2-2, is DTGVSQNPRHKITKRGQNVTFRCDPISEHNRLYWYRQTLGQGPEFLTYFQNEAQLEKSRLLSDRFSAERPKGSFSTLEIQRTEQGDSAMYLCASSLTGLGTGELFFGEGSRLTVL.